A selection of T cell receptor beta chains follows, all from one sample in a study of T-cell reconstitution after alpha-beta-depleted transplantation in children. TCRdb redid the calling of the PCR reads with MiXCR, one entry per CDR3 protein. The sample contains a few hundred thousand distinct CDR3 sequences, roughly 13% of which appear only once. The sequences come from PBMCs, mostly from graft donor cells, collected 360 days after TCRalphabeta/CD19-depleted stem cell transplant. These receptors were collected from a male patient younger than 18 who had a stem cell transplant for acute myeloid leukemia, so the T cells may come from the graft donor. CDR3s include the opening cysteine and the closing phenylalanine or tryptophan. Each record gives: J gene, clone size, V gene, D gene, CDR3 DNA, CDR3 protein. The D gene is left open where the match is weak. The size of a clone is reported for some rows only, either as once, few or many, or as a class for expanded clones.

TRBJ2-1	.	TRBV12-5	.	TGTGCTAGTGGTTTGCCACAGGGCAATGAGCAGTTCTTC	CASGLPQGNEQFF
TRBJ2-3	.	TRBV7-8	.	TGTGCCAGCAGCTCATCGAGGGTTTCGGCGCAGTATTTT	CASSSSRVSAQYF
TRBJ2-5	few	TRBV7-6	.	TGTGCCAGCAGCTTAGATCCAGTCCAAGAGACCCAGTACTTC	CASSLDPVQETQYF
TRBJ2-6	.	TRBV5-1	TRBD2	TGCGCCAGCAGCTTGGAACTAGCGGACGGCTCTGGGGCCAACGTCCTGACTTTC	CASSLELADGSGANVLTF
TRBJ2-1	many	TRBV12-3/TRBV12-4	TRBD2	TGTGCCAGCAGTTTTATCGGCGGGAGGGGGTTCAATGAGCAGTTCTTC	CASSFIGGRGFNEQFF
TRBJ2-1	many	TRBV20-1	.	TGCAGTGCTAGAGGAGGCGGTTCCTACAATGAGCAGTTCTTC	CSARGGGSYNEQFF
TRBJ2-1	many	TRBV7-7	.	TGTGCTAGCAGCTTAGACCGGAACAATGAGCAGTTCTTC	CASSLDRNNEQFF
TRBJ2-7	many	TRBV7-8	.	TGTGCCAGCAGCTCCGGCCATCAATTATACGAGCAGTACTTC	CASSSGHQLYEQYF
TRBJ2-7	many	TRBV3-1	TRBD2	TGTGCCAGCAGCCAAGATGGGACTAGCACTTCCTACGAGCAGTACTTC	CASSQDGTSTSYEQYF
TRBJ2-7	many	TRBV20-1	TRBD2	TGCAGTGCGGGAGACGGGAGGGCCCACTCCTACGAGCAGTACTTC	CSAGDGRAHSYEQYF
TRBJ2-7	few	TRBV3-1	.	TGTGCCAGCAGCTACCAAGATATTAGGAGGGCGCCATTCTCCTACGAGCAGTACTTC	CASSYQDIRRAPFSYEQYF
TRBJ2-2	many	TRBV5-1	TRBD1	TGCGCCAGCAGCTTTGACAGGGGGCTTAAAACCGGGGAGCTGTTTTTT	CASSFDRGLKTGELFF
TRBJ2-3	few	TRBV4-3	.	TGCGCCAGCAGCGATCACTGGGCAGATACGCAGTATTTT	CASSDHWADTQYF
TRBJ1-1	.	TRBV5-1	TRBD1	TGCGCCAGCAGCGTACCGAGGACAGGGGCTGAAGCTTTCTTT	CASSVPRTGAEAFF
TRBJ2-2	.	TRBV29-1	.	TGCAGCGTTGATGGTCGGGGGAACACCGGGGAGCTGTTTTTT	CSVDGRGNTGELFF
TRBJ2-5	few	TRBV2	TRBD1	TGTGCCAGCAGTGAAGACAGGGGCCCAGAGACCCAGTACTTC	CASSEDRGPETQYF
TRBJ1-3	.	TRBV3-1	.	TGTGCCAGCAGCCAACGAAGGCCTGGAAACACCATATATTTT	CASSQRRPGNTIYF
TRBJ2-7	few	TRBV12-3/TRBV12-4	.	TGTGCCAGCAGTCGTGGAAGTGAGCAGTACTTC	CASSRGSEQYF
TRBJ2-2	.	TRBV20-1	TRBD2	TGCAGTGCCCCTAGCGGGGGAGGGGGCTCGAACACCGGGGAGCTGTTTTTT	CSAPSGGGGSNTGELFF
TRBJ2-7	.	TRBV4-2	.	TGTGCCAGCAGCCAAGAACTCCCCGGGGACGAGCAGTACTTC	CASSQELPGDEQYF
TRBJ2-5	.	TRBV7-2	.	TGTGCCAGCACCAGGGACCCTCAAGAGACCCAGTACTTC	CASTRDPQETQYF
TRBJ2-3	few	TRBV7-6	TRBD1	TGTGCCAGCACTCCCCCGGGACAGGGGAGGCCAGATACGCAGTATTTT	CASTPPGQGRPDTQYF
TRBJ2-1	.	TRBV7-3	.	TGTGCCAGCAGCGAACAGGGACCCTACAATGAGCAGTTCTTC	CASSEQGPYNEQFF
TRBJ2-3	few	TRBV28	TRBD2	TGTGCCAGCAGTTTAAGGCCTAGCGGGATGTTTGTATGGAGAGATACGCAGTATTTT	CASSLRPSGMFVWRDTQYF
TRBJ2-3	few	TRBV20-1	.	TGCAGTGCTTCCTCGCCGGGAGTCAGCACAGATACGCAGTATTTT	CSASSPGVSTDTQYF
TRBJ1-6	.	TRBV7-9	TRBD1	TGTGCCAGCAGCTTAAGACAGGGGCTGGTGTCACCCCTCCACTTT	CASSLRQGLVSPLHF
TRBJ2-1	few	TRBV12-3/TRBV12-4	.	TGTGCCAGCAGTTTTGACCTCTTGGACTCTTACAATGAGCAGTTCTTC	CASSFDLLDSYNEQFF
TRBJ1-2	few	TRBV27	.	TGTGCCAGCAGTTTAGTGGGGGCTCAACTGGGATATGGCTACACCTTC	CASSLVGAQLGYGYTF
TRBJ2-5	.	TRBV9	.	TGTGCCAGCAGCGTAGGTATCCCGGGTAGCGTCCAAGAGACCCAGTACTTC	CASSVGIPGSVQETQYF
TRBJ2-7	few	TRBV28	TRBD1	TGTGCCAGCATACCGGACAGGGGCTACGAGCAGTACTTC	CASIPDRGYEQYF
TRBJ1-1	many	TRBV18	.	TGTGCCAGCTCACCGCATAAGAACACTGAAGCTTTCTTT	CASSPHKNTEAFF
TRBJ2-5	.	TRBV20-1	.	TGCAGTGCTAGAGATCTCAGAGGGGTAGGAGGGTTAAGAGGACCAGAGACCCAGTACTTC	CSARDLRGVGGLRGPETQYF
TRBJ1-5	.	TRBV11-2	.	TGTGCCAGCAGTCGAGACGGGGGCGGGAGGAGCAATCAGCCCCAGCATTTT	CASSRDGGGRSNQPQHF
TRBJ1-5	many	TRBV28	TRBD1	TGTGCCAGCAGTTTACTCGGACAGGGATGGGATCAGCCCCAGCATTTT	CASSLLGQGWDQPQHF
TRBJ1-6	many	TRBV20-1	TRBD1	TGCAGTGCTAGCGGACAGGGGAATTCACCCCTCCACTTT	CSASGQGNSPLHF
TRBJ2-5	few	TRBV5-1	TRBD2	TGCGCCAGCAGCTTGGCGGGACTAGCGGGACCAGAGACCCAGTACTTC	CASSLAGLAGPETQYF
TRBJ2-3	many	TRBV4-2	.	TGTGCCAGCAGCCAAGACGTTGGTCAGGAGCGAGAAGATACGCAGTATTTT	CASSQDVGQEREDTQYF